Below, one TCR beta chain is given with its context. Its specificity is not known. CDR1 is SQVTM and CDR2 is ANQGSEA in the germline V gene. The CDR3 has 13 amino acids. The ends lost 7 bases at V and 3 bases at J; junction bases unmatched: 6. This entry belongs to a study of response to subunit inactivated influenza vaccine. Each CDR3 protein gets one entry after TCRdb re-called the RT-PCR reads with MiXCR. This sample has some 180,000 distinct CDR3 sequences; around 9.2% occur once, and the top ten carry roughly a tenth. Points from the study as a whole: Few new T cells, the authors suggested, are recruited by each seasonal influenza vaccination.

The starting material was non-naive T cells sorted from PBMCs, obtained on the day of vaccination. The sequence was collected from a man aged 45-65 years who received an inactivated influenza vaccine. The chain carries TRBV29-1 and TRBJ2-1; 7 nucleotides align to TRBD2. The CDR3 sequence: CSGAGGDYNEQFF. The CDR3 coding sequence is TGCAGCGGGGCTGGGGGGGACTACAATGAGCAGTTCTTC.